This is a list of T cell receptor beta chains from one sample in a study of blood T cell repertoires in COVID-19. Repertoires were generated with immunoSEQ multiplex PCR, while TCRdb's copy carries only in-frame clones and drops some. The sample records approximately 250,000 clones, about 90% being singletons. Sequenced material: PBMCs or T cells enriched from blood (not recorded which). The receptors originated from a woman aged 30 to 39 with acute COVID-19. Each CDR3 is given with its conserved first and last residue. D genes are given only for firm matches. The size of a clone is reported for some rows only, either as once, few or many, or as a class for expanded clones.

size: NA
D: TRBD1
J: TRBJ2-3
V: TRBV7-3
CDR3: CASSLNRTGFSDTQYF
DNA: TGTGCCAGCAGCTTAAATCGGACAGGGTTCTCAGATACGCAGTATTTT

size: NA
D: TRBD1
J: TRBJ2-5
V: TRBV19
CDR3: CASTPTGITWETQYF
DNA: TGTGCCAGTACCCCGACAGGGATTACCTGGGAGACCCAGTACTTC

size: NA
D: NA
J: TRBJ1-1
V: TRBV28
CDR3: CASSSWTEQGNTEAFF
DNA: TGTGCCAGCAGTTCATGGACAGAACAAGGGAACACTGAAGCTTTCTTT

size: NA
D: NA
J: TRBJ2-7
V: TRBV28
CDR3: CASRSQGGEQYF
DNA: TGTGCCAGCAGAAGCCAGGGTGGAGAGCAGTACTTC

size: NA
D: NA
J: TRBJ1-2
V: TRBV29-1
CDR3: CSVETREIDGYTF
DNA: TGCAGCGTTGAAACCAGGGAAATCGATGGCTACACCTTC

size: NA
D: NA
J: TRBJ2-7
V: TRBV28
CDR3: CASRLYRAGETYEQYF
DNA: TGTGCCAGCAGGCTGTACAGGGCAGGGGAAACCTACGAGCAGTACTTC

size: NA
D: TRBD2
J: TRBJ2-1
V: TRBV23-1
CDR3: CASRGLAGGVYNEQFF
DNA: TGCGCCAGCAGAGGACTAGCGGGAGGAGTATACAATGAGCAGTTCTTC

size: NA
D: NA
J: TRBJ1-1
V: TRBV6-2/TRBV6-3
CDR3: CASSYEDSTNTEAFF
DNA: TGTGCCAGCAGTTACGAGGACAGCACTAACACTGAAGCTTTCTTT

size: NA
D: TRBD2
J: TRBJ2-1
V: TRBV27
CDR3: CASSLFMGGAYNEQFF
DNA: TGTGCCAGCAGTCTGTTTATGGGGGGGGCCTACAATGAGCAGTTCTTC

size: once
D: NA
J: TRBJ2-7
V: TRBV25-1
CDR3: CASTRGGGSHEQYF
DNA: TGTGCCAGCACCAGGGGAGGGGGATCGCACGAGCAGTACTTC

size: NA
D: TRBD1
J: TRBJ1-4
V: TRBV27
CDR3: CASSLWGQGFGEKLFF
DNA: TGTGCCAGCAGTTTATGGGGACAGGGGTTCGGTGAAAAACTGTTTTTT

size: NA
D: NA
J: TRBJ2-6
V: TRBV3-1/TRBV3-2
CDR3: CASSQQSGANVLTF
DNA: TGTGCCAGCAGCCAGCAGTCTGGGGCCAACGTCCTGACTTTC

size: NA
D: NA
J: TRBJ1-1
V: TRBV5-1
CDR3: CASSPGAGQNTEAFF
DNA: TGCGCCAGCAGCCCTGGGGCAGGGCAGAACACTGAAGCTTTCTTT

size: NA
D: TRBD1
J: TRBJ2-3
V: TRBV6-5
CDR3: CASSRDREYGDTQYF
DNA: TGTGCCAGCAGCCGGGACAGGGAATATGGGGATACGCAGTATTTT

size: once
D: NA
J: TRBJ2-7
V: TRBV7-2
CDR3: CASSSGGEQYF
DNA: TGTGCCAGCAGCTCAGGTGGTGAGCAGTACTTC